This entry concerns a single T cell receptor beta chain. Its target is not known. This sample stems from a study of CD8 T cells in ankylosing spondylitis. General study points: Existing reports had already noted some motif variants in reactive arthritis synovial fluid and blood.

CDR3 length equals 13 residues. The germline CDR1 and CDR2 sequences are SGHRS and YFSETQ. V was cut by 0 bases and J by 5 bases, with 8 bases left in between. From the 5' RACE reads, TCRdb called clonotypes with MiXCR, one entry per CDR3 protein. The data contain 200,000 or so distinct CDR3 sequences, 13% of them singletons. The sequence was obtained from a female donor with ankylosing spondylitis or in good health (not recorded which). This chain uses TRBV5-1 with TRBJ1-1; TRBD1 might be the D (6 bases). The sample was blood, either unsorted or a sorted T cell fraction (not recorded which). The CDR3 reads CASSLEGQTEAFF. As DNA, the CDR3 is TGCGCCAGCAGCTTGGAAGGACAGACTGAAGCTTTCTTT.